Listed below are T cell receptor beta chains from one sample, sequenced in a study of T cells in Graves' hyperthyroidism and ophthalmopathy. TCRdb reanalysed the multiplex PCR reads using MiXCR and keeps one entry per CDR3 protein. This table holds under 400,000 distinct CDR3 sequences, roughly 14% found once. The sequenced material came from blood. The receptor set was obtained from a woman under 30 with Graves' hyperthyroidism that later progressed to Graves' ophthalmopathy. Both conserved end residues are part of each CDR3.

j_gene | v_gene | CDR3aa
TRBJ2-7 | TRBV27 | CASSLGASALGEQYF
TRBJ2-1 | TRBV10-2 | CASSESTSGVNEQFF
TRBJ2-1 | TRBV27 | CASSLSRAGTGVNEQFF
TRBJ1-4 | TRBV24-1 | CATLTVSLGGEKLFF
TRBJ1-4 | TRBV28 | CASTWGNNEKLFF
TRBJ2-6 | TRBV20-1 | CSARTRGGTSGRTGANVLTF
TRBJ1-2 | TRBV6-5 | CASSYSIGQNYGYTF
TRBJ2-5 | TRBV3-1 | CASSQGQAETQYF
TRBJ2-5 | TRBV20-1 | CSATRFETQYF
TRBJ2-6 | TRBV7-3 | CASSLGTSYSGANVLTF
TRBJ1-2 | TRBV3-1 | CASSQETVANYGYTF
TRBJ2-2 | TRBV11-3 | CAGSSFGTAGTGELFF
TRBJ1-1 | TRBV5-1 | CASSSGQPQTNTEAFF
TRBJ2-2 | TRBV4-2 | CASRDGQINTGELFF
TRBJ2-5 | TRBV5-6 | CASSPGQVKETQYF
TRBJ2-1 | TRBV4-1 | CASSRGQGGEQFF
TRBJ2-7 | TRBV20-1 | CSARGGTGGYDEQYF
TRBJ2-1 | TRBV6-2/TRBV6-3 | CASSYVSGGEQFF
TRBJ2-1 | TRBV5-1 | CASSSDFREQFF
TRBJ2-2 | TRBV2 | CASTSGGFPGELFF
TRBJ1-1 | TRBV2 | CASMEVGGTEAFF
TRBJ2-2 | TRBV6-2/TRBV6-3 | CASRKLITGELFF
TRBJ1-4 | TRBV29-1 | CSVEDLGSANEKLFF
TRBJ2-5 | TRBV28 | CASSSYRGRAETQYF
TRBJ2-1 | TRBV11-2 | CASSLVGRAEQFF
TRBJ2-3 | TRBV6-1 | CASSEVKREWSDTQYF